The 29 T cell receptor beta chains in this list originate from one sample, sequenced in a study of T-cell memory formation after mild COVID-19. TCRdb recomputed calls from the 5' RACE reads with MiXCR, one row per CDR3 protein. Among some 65,000 distinct CDR3 sequences listed, over 15% were seen once. Source material: PBMCs or a T cell subset sorted from them (not recorded which). The source is an adult woman who had mild COVID-19 (a few samples of this study predate the infection). Cell type and time point are not known.

This chain connects TRBV7-9 to TRBJ2-3; perhaps TRBD1 as D (5 bases). Looked up from germline, CDR1 is SEHNR and CDR2 is FQNEAQ (reference sequence). This CDR3 region has 16 residues. Between the trimmed V and J ends, which lost 5 bases and 2 bases, there was a span of 17 bases. CDR3 region: CASSGRRERDTDTQYF. As DNA, the CDR3 is TGTGCCAGCAGCGGACGCAGGGAAAGGGACACAGATACGCAGTATTTT.

This clonotype was seen ten or more times. The chain employs TRBV4-3 and TRBJ2-2, with TRBD2 matching 7 bases. V was clipped by 4 bases and J by 4 bases; unmatched bases: 12. CDR1 and CDR2 (germline): LGHNA, YSLEER. There are 17 residues in the CDR3. CDR3: CASSLLGGKKGTGELFF. The CDR3 bases are TGCGCCAGCAGCCTCCTGGGGGGGAAAAAGGGCACCGGGGAGCTGTTTTTT.

V is TRBV7-8 and J is TRBJ2-1; 16 bases map to TRBD2. CDR1 is SGHVS, CDR2 FQNEAQ, per germline. The CDR3 extends over 21 amino acids. Losses at the gene ends were 3 bases for V and 1 base for J; bases not matched to a gene: 12. The CDR3 sequence: CASSLGPGLAGGDRSYNEQFF. The CDR3 DNA follows: TGTGCCAGCAGCTTGGGGCCGGGACTAGCGGGAGGGGATAGGTCCTACAATGAGCAGTTCTTC.

This clonotype was picked up a small number of times. J is TRBJ2-1 and V is TRBV7-3, with D uncertain. The germline V and J ends were trimmed by 5 bases and 8 bases, with 16 bases remaining between them. There are 14 residues in the CDR3. CDR1 and CDR2 (germline): SGHTA, FQGTGA. The DNA of the CDR3 is TGTGCCAGCAGCCCCCCGGTGACACCCCATGAGCAGTTCTTC. Translation gives CASSPPVTPHEQFF.

The genes are TRBV7-9 and TRBJ2-1; D may match TRBD1 or TRBD2 (5 bases each). This CDR3 spans 15 amino acids. The V end lost 5 bases, the J end lost 8 bases, and 19 bases lay between the germline ends. Germline V gene data show CDR1 as SEHNR and CDR2 as FQNEAQ (reference sequence). The CDR3 is CASSTAWGPRDEQFF. The CDR3 region has the DNA TGTGCCAGCAGCACCGCCTGGGGACCACGGGATGAGCAGTTCTTC.

The chain carries TRBV7-3 and TRBJ2-3; D is undetermined. V was trimmed by 2 bases and J by 3 bases, leaving 6 bases between them. There are 13 residues in the CDR3. CDR1 SGHTA and CDR2 FQGTGA come from the germline V gene. The CDR3 protein is CASSLVPTDTQYF. The CDR3 nucleotides are TGTGCCAGCAGCTTAGTCCCAACAGATACGCAGTATTTT.

About this clonotype: Sequence at one end of the junction differs from germline and may be a read error. DNA for the CDR3: TGTGCCAGCAGTCAAGGACTAGCGGTGAACCAAGAGACCCAGTACTTC. As protein: CASSQGLAVNQETQYF. The genes are TRBV3-1 and TRBJ2-5; TRBD2 matches 10 bases. This CDR3 is built from 16 residues. The germline CDR1 and CDR2 sequences are LGHDT and YNNKEL (reference sequence).

This clonotype occurred a few times. The chain uses TRBV6-1 and TRBJ2-5, with TRBD2 as a possible D gene (5 bases). This CDR3 is 17 amino acids long. The germline CDR1 and CDR2 sequences are MNHNS and SASEGT. V was cut by 6 bases and J by 0 bases, with 20 bases left in between. The chain's CDR3 is CASSKYFQDGDQETQYF. CDR3 sequence (DNA): TGTGCCAGCAGCAAGTACTTCCAGGACGGGGACCAAGAGACCCAGTACTTC.

This clonotype was seen a handful of times. V gene TRBV12-3 or TRBV12-4 combines with J gene TRBJ2-1; 10 bases align to TRBD1. The length of the CDR3 is 14 residues. Trimming at V came to 7 bases and at J to 6 bases, leaving 6 bases not matched to a gene. The CDR3 coding sequence is TGTGCCAGCACTGCCCGGGACAGGGGCAATGAGCAGTTCTTC. Translated, it gives CASTARDRGNEQFF.

This chain uses TRBV7-6 with TRBJ2-1; D may be TRBD1 (5 bases). The CDR3 consists of 15 residues. Germline values: CDR1 SGHVS, CDR2 FNYEAQ. V lost 6 bases to trimming and J lost 0 bases, with 12 bases between them. DNA for the CDR3: TGTGCCAGCAGTCACCGACAGAGCTCCTACAATGAGCAGTTCTTC. Amino acids: CASSHRQSSYNEQFF. Variable domain in full (rest from reference TRBV7-6 and TRBJ2-1): GAGVSQSPRYKVTKRGQDVALRCDPISGHVSLYWYRQALGQGPEFLTYFNYEAQQDKSGLPNDRFSAERPEGSISTLTIQRTEQRDSAMYRCASSHRQSSYNEQFFGPGTRLTVL.

This clonotype was counted only a few times. The rearrangement joins TRBV7-9 to TRBJ2-1, with 7 bases that match TRBD2. CDR1 and CDR2 (germline): SEHNR, FQNEAQ (reference sequence). The CDR3 has 19 residues. The trim removed 2 bases at V and 3 bases at J, leaving 16 bases unmatched. The CDR3 DNA sequence: TGTGCCAGCAGCTTAACGTTTTTGCTGTATGGGGAGGGCTACAATGAGCAGTTCTTC. Translation gives CASSLTFLLYGEGYNEQFF. Complete variable domain (other parts from reference TRBV7-9 and TRBJ2-1): DTGVSQNPRHKITKRGQNVTFRCDPISEHNRLYWYRQTLGQGPEFLTYFQNEAQLEKSRLLSDRFSAERPKGSFSTLEIQRTEQGDSAMYLCASSLTFLLYGEGYNEQFFGPGTRLTVL.

This clonotype has at least ten counts. The chain recombines TRBV12-3 or TRBV12-4 with TRBJ2-7; TRBD2 matches 11 bases. The ends lost 5 bases at V and 1 base at J; junction bases unmatched: 4. This CDR3 has 15 amino acids. In nucleotides, the CDR3 is TGTGCCAGCAGTCCAGGGACTAGCGGATCCTACGAGCAGTACTTC. This gives the protein CASSPGTSGSYEQYF.

This clonotype was observed a few times. The J gene is TRBJ2-1, the V gene TRBV20-1, with 10 bases lining up with TRBD2. Trimming took 3 bases from V and 3 from J; bases not matched to a gene: 5. Germline V gene data show CDR1 as DFQATT and CDR2 as SNEGSKA (reference sequence). The CDR3 runs to 15 residues. This chain's CDR3 is CSARPGLADYNEQFF. In DNA form, the CDR3 reads TGCAGTGCTAGGCCCGGACTAGCGGACTACAATGAGCAGTTCTTC.

This clonotype was counted between two and nine times. This rearrangement joins TRBV27 to TRBJ2-2; no clear D gene. The CDR3 contains 17 residues. V gave up 4 bases and J gave up 5 bases, with 20 bases separating them. From germline, CDR1 is MNHEY and CDR2 SMNVEV (reference sequence). The DNA of the CDR3 is TGTGCCAGCAGTTATCTCCTCGGACCCGAGAGGACCGGGGAGCTGTTTTTT. Encoded protein: CASSYLLGPERTGELFF.

V and J are TRBV24-1 and TRBJ2-4; 7 bases are a match to TRBD1. The CDR3 is 14 residues long. Trimming at V came to 5 bases and at J to 15 bases, leaving 15 bases not matched to a gene. Germline CDR1 KGHDR, CDR2 SFDVKD. CDR3 amino acids: CATSATGTEPLGYF. In DNA form, the CDR3 reads TGTGCCACCAGTGCCACGGGGACAGAGCCTCTAGGGTACTTC.

This clonotype was seen only a few times. V usage is TRBV7-6 and J usage is TRBJ2-1; the D is unclear. Germline V lookup: CDR1 SGHVS, CDR2 FNYEAQ. This CDR3 is built from 14 residues. Trimming left V 3 bases short and J 8 bases short, with 14 bases between. The CDR3: CASSLSGNTDEQFF. The CDR3 bases are TGTGCCAGCAGCTTGTCCGGAAACACGGATGAGCAGTTCTTC.

The chain joins TRBV4-1 to TRBJ2-7, with 7 bases identical to TRBD1. V trimming: 4 bases; J trimming: 4 bases; junction bases outside the gene matches: 13. Germline CDR1 reads MGHRA; CDR2 reads YSYEKL. This CDR3 comprises 16 residues. CDR3 DNA sequence: TGCGCCAGCAGCCGCTTGGGACAGTCCCCCGTTTACGAGCAGTACTTC. This sequence encodes CASSRLGQSPVYEQYF.

This clonotype was observed a few times. The chain combines TRBV4-3 with TRBJ2-1; D may be TRBD2 (6 bases). The germline V gene encodes CDR1 LGHNA and CDR2 YSLEER. This CDR3 spans 14 amino acids. Trimming took off 1 base at V and 12 bases at J, with 16 bases between the two ends. CDR3 coding DNA: TGCGCCAGCAGCCAAGTTAAATCTAGCGCGACGCAGTTCTTC. The encoded protein is CASSQVKSSATQFF.

The chain joins TRBV27 to TRBJ2-1; a possible D gene is TRBD2 (5 bases). Trimming pared 6 bases from V and 7 bases from J, leaving 22 bases between. Germline CDR1 and CDR2: MNHEY and SMNVEV (reference sequence). The CDR3 spans 16 residues. Here the CDR3 DNA reads TGTGCCAGCAGCAGTTACACAACGGGGAAAGGGAATGAGCAGTTCTTC. Its protein is CASSSYTTGKGNEQFF.

This chain joins TRBV12-3 or TRBV12-4 and TRBJ2-7; D gene unclear. V was clipped by 4 bases and J by 7 bases, with 11 bases between them. The length of the CDR3 is 12 residues. The CDR3 spells CASSSPYWEQYF. The DNA for the CDR3 is TGTGCCAGCAGTTCCCCCTACTGGGAGCAGTACTTC.

In this sample, this clonotype turned up a few times. This chain uses TRBV7-6 with TRBJ1-1; TRBD1 is a possible D gene (6 bases). V was cut by 5 bases and J by 3 bases, with 16 bases left in between. The CDR3 is 15 amino acids. CDR1 and CDR2 (germline): SGHVS, FNYEAQ. The CDR3 reads CASSPLRGPYTEAFF. CDR3 coding DNA: TGTGCCAGCAGCCCCCTTCGGGGGCCCTACACTGAAGCTTTCTTT.

A few counts support this clonotype. V usage is TRBV12-3 or TRBV12-4 and J usage is TRBJ1-2; D perhaps matches TRBD1 (6 bases). Trimming took off 5 bases at V and 8 bases at J, with 21 bases between the two ends. The CDR3 consists of 15 residues. Written as DNA, the CDR3 is TGTGCCAGCAGTCTCCGGGGGGCCGGTGTTGTCGGCTACACCTTC. It encodes CASSLRGAGVVGYTF.

The genes are TRBV5-4 and TRBJ2-1; D remains unclear. The CDR3 length is 14 residues. The germline V gene encodes CDR1 SGHNT and CDR2 YYREEE (reference sequence). Trimming removed 4 bases from V and 4 bases from J, with 12 bases in between. CDR3 nucleotides: TGTGCCAGCAGCCCCTGGGCTGAGTACAATGAGCAGTTCTTC. Translated: CASSPWAEYNEQFF.

This clonotype was counted a few times. The chain is built from TRBV2 and TRBJ2-7, with 12 bases aligning to TRBD2. CDR3 length: 15 residues. Trimming at V came to 6 bases and at J to 3 bases, leaving 6 bases not matched to a gene. Germline V CDR1 and CDR2: SNHLY, FYNNEI. CDR3 DNA sequence: TGTGCCAGCAGAGATGGACTAGCGGGACGCTACGAGCAGTACTTC. Protein sequence: CASRDGLAGRYEQYF.

The V call is TRBV7-6, the J call TRBJ2-7; D is perhaps TRBD1 or TRBD2 (6 bases each). CDR1 is SGHVS, CDR2 FNYEAQ, per germline. Trimming left V 0 bases short and J 1 base short, with 13 bases between. The CDR3 spans 16 residues. CDR3 residues: CASSLAEGVLSYEQYF. The CDR3 nucleotides read TGTGCCAGCAGCTTAGCGGAGGGGGTCTTATCCTACGAGCAGTACTTC.

This clonotype has a handful of counts. The genes are TRBV5-8 and TRBJ2-1, with D perhaps being TRBD1 or TRBD2 (6 bases each). The CDR3 runs to 16 residues. The germline V gene has CDR1 SGHTS and CDR2 YDEGEE. V shed 0 bases and J shed 0 bases, with 10 bases lying between them. This chain's CDR3 is CASSLVGGGSYNEQFF. DNA of the CDR3: TGTGCCAGCAGCTTGGTAGGGGGAGGCTCCTACAATGAGCAGTTCTTC.

CDR3 in DNA: TGCGCCAGCAGCCAGGGGACTAGCGGGGGGGCAGAGCAGTTCTTC. This gives the protein CASSQGTSGGAEQFF. This chain links TRBV4-1 with TRBJ2-1; 16 positions match TRBD2. V was pared by 3 bases and J by 10 bases, with 3 bases of the junction left unmatched. Germline loops: CDR1 MGHRA, CDR2 YSYEKL. The CDR3 spans 15 residues.

This clonotype came up a few times. The genes are TRBV5-1 and TRBJ2-2; TRBD2 matches at 14 bases. After removal of 3 bases from V and 4 bases from J, the junction contained 11 bases not matched to a gene. The CDR3 spans 19 residues. Germline CDR1 is SGHRS and CDR2 is YFSETQ. The CDR3 sequence: CASSSIGTGLAGVTGELFF. The CDR3 nucleotides read TGCGCCAGCAGCTCGATCGGGACGGGACTAGCGGGAGTCACCGGGGAGCTGTTTTTT.

The chain is built from TRBV5-1 and TRBJ2-1; D remains ambiguous. Between the trimmed V and J ends, which lost 4 bases and 3 bases, there was a span of 5 bases. This CDR3 is 12 amino acids long. CDR1 and CDR2 (germline): SGHRS, YFSETQ. CDR3: CASSPVYNEQFF. DNA of the CDR3: TGCGCCAGCAGCCCGGTCTACAATGAGCAGTTCTTC. Based on the CDR3 plus reference TRBV5-1 and TRBJ2-1, the full variable domain is KAGVTQTPRYLIKTRGQQVTLSCSPISGHRSVSWYQQTPGQGLQFLFEYFSETQRNKGNFPGRFSGRQFSNSRSEMNVSTLELGDSALYLCASSPVYNEQFFGPGTRLTVL.